This T cell receptor (beta chain) was documented in a study of blood T cell repertoires in COVID-19. Study background: PBMCs, B-cell-depleted T cells, or T cells were the source of the cDNA or gDNA that made up the material.

Participants' own reports of clinical history determined their cohort assignment. The study counted Cohort 3 donors as recovered given two negative PCRs, clearance, or symptom resolution. After removal of 4 bases from V and 4 bases from J, the junction contained 1 base not matched to a gene. Germline loops: CDR1 SQVTM, CDR2 ANQGSEA. The CDR3 covers 13 residues. As handled by the study authors: Amplification with reference gene primers provided the estimates of nucleated cell counts. Using immunoSEQ multiplex PCR, the repertoire was profiled, and TCRdb retains in-frame clones only, with some absent. That table furnishes V, J and clone size, whereas the DNA furnished D and trimming. The sample contains approximately 350,000 clones, roughly 87% of which appear only once.

The chain combines TRBV29-1 with TRBJ2-5, with TRBD2 matching over 12 bases. The material sequenced was PBMCs or T cells enriched from blood (not recorded which). The sequence came from a woman aged 30 to 39 who had recovered from COVID-19. The DNA for the CDR3 is TGCAGCGTTGTGGGACTAGCGGGAGAGACCCAGTACTTC. As protein: CSVVGLAGETQYF.